The next 29 T cell receptor beta chains were all read from a single sample in a study of T cells in Graves' hyperthyroidism and ophthalmopathy. Amplification of TCR beta CDR3 regions used RNA as the template. Primed by the HTBI set, a first-round RT-PCR was run on the TCR CDR3. TCRdb independently ran MiXCR on the multiplex PCR reads; one entry per CDR3 protein. The sample carries approximately 410,000 distinct CDR3 sequences, around 15% recorded once. The specimen sequenced was blood. The receptors come from a man aged 18 to 30 with Graves' ophthalmopathy.

This clonotype was counted at least ten times. The chain has TRBV19 and TRBJ2-4; TRBD1 matches at 9 bases. The CDR3 is 14 amino acids. The germline V gene has CDR1 LNHDA and CDR2 SQIVND (reference sequence). V shed 5 bases, J shed 1 base, and the junction held 0 bases outside the gene matches. The CDR3 DNA follows: TGTGCCAGTAGTGGGACAGGGGCCAAAAACATTCAGTACTTC. It is translated as CASSGTGAKNIQYF.

The rearrangement uses TRBV10-2 and TRBJ2-6; D call uncertain. The V gene's germline CDR1 is WSHSY and CDR2 SAAADI. V lost 6 bases to trimming and J lost 11 bases, with 8 bases between them. This CDR3 has 11 amino acids. The CDR3 sequence: CASRDGDVLTF. In DNA, the CDR3 is TGCGCCAGCAGGGATGGGGACGTCCTGACTTTC.

V gene TRBV10-3 combines with J gene TRBJ1-1; TRBD1 matches at 11 bases. CDR3 length: 15 amino acids. Germline CDR1 reads ENHRY; CDR2 reads SYGVKD. V trimming: 5 bases; J trimming: 6 bases; junction bases outside the gene matches: 8. The CDR3 loop is CAISTGTGGRSEAFF. As DNA, the CDR3 is TGTGCCATCAGTACCGGGACAGGGGGAAGGTCTGAAGCTTTCTTT.

There are many counts of this clonotype. The chain carries TRBV5-1 and TRBJ1-5; D possibly corresponds to TRBD1 (6 bases). This CDR3 contains 15 residues. Between the trimmed V and J ends, which lost 0 bases and 3 bases, there was a span of 10 bases. The germline V gene encodes CDR1 SGHRS and CDR2 YFSETQ. CDR3 sequence: CASSLEGGSNQPQHF. In DNA, the CDR3 is TGCGCCAGCAGCTTGGAGGGGGGCTCCAATCAGCCCCAGCATTTT.

This clonotype was detected ten times or more. The chain couples TRBV12-5 to TRBJ2-7; TRBD1 aligns across 8 bases. This CDR3 is built from 17 residues. Trimming took 4 bases from V and 4 from J; bases not matched to a gene: 15. The V gene's germline CDR1 is LGHNT and CDR2 FRNRAP. CDR3 amino acids: CASGSRPWTGNPYEQYF. The CDR3 DNA reads TGTGCTAGTGGTTCCCGTCCCTGGACAGGGAACCCGTACGAGCAGTACTTC.

Regarding this clonotype: The junction does not match germline at one end; this may be a read error. The rearrangement uses TRBV7-7 and TRBJ2-5; D is tentatively TRBD1 or TRBD2 (6 bases each). The length of the CDR3 is 14 residues. Germline V gives CDR1 SSHAT, CDR2 FNYEAQ (reference sequence). Here the CDR3 reads CASSPGAGKETQYF. In DNA form, the CDR3 reads TGTGCTAGCAGCCCGGGGGCAGGGAAAGAGACCCAGTACTTC. Looking up the rest from reference TRBV7-7 and TRBJ2-5 gives the full variable domain: GAGVSQSPRYKVTKRGQDVTLRCDPISSHATLYWYQQALGQGPEFLTYFNYEAQPDKSGLPSDRFSAERPEGSISTLTIQRTEQRDSAMYRCASSPGAGKETQYFGPGTRLLVL.

This clonotype has ten or more counts. The J gene is TRBJ1-1, the V gene TRBV2, with a tentative D call TRBD1 (5 bases). Per the germline V gene, CDR1 is SNHLY and CDR2 is FYNNEI. Trimming pared 6 bases from V and 4 bases from J, leaving 12 bases between. The CDR3 length is 13 residues. The CDR3 is CASSLGRVTEAFF. The DNA of the CDR3 is TGTGCCAGCAGCTTGGGACGGGTCACTGAAGCTTTCTTT.

For this clonotype: Being one base from a much bigger clone, this may be a read error. The chain combines TRBV12-3 or TRBV12-4 with TRBJ2-2; D could derive from TRBD1 or TRBD2 (5 bases each). There are 15 residues in the CDR3. The germline V and J ends were trimmed by 3 bases and 3 bases, with 11 bases remaining between them. The CDR3 sequence: CASSFHGADTGELFF. CDR3 nucleotides: TGTGCCAGCAGTTTTCACGGGGCGGACACCGGGGAGCTGTTTTTT.

This clonotype was recorded at least ten times. The rearrangement joins TRBV7-9 to TRBJ1-1, with D uncertain. V was cut by 8 bases and J by 0 bases, with 7 bases left in between. Germline V gives CDR1 SEHNR, CDR2 FQNEAQ (reference sequence). The CDR3 runs 12 residues. Written as DNA, the CDR3 is TGTGCCAGCGGACGCATGAACACTGAAGCTTTCTTT. Translated, it gives CASGRMNTEAFF.

The sample holds many counts of this clonotype. The chain couples TRBV20-1 to TRBJ2-1; a weak D match, TRBD1 (6 bases). V lost 5 bases, J lost 2 bases, and 10 bases lay in between. CDR1 and CDR2 (germline): DFQATT, SNEGSKA (reference sequence). The CDR3 covers 13 residues. CDR3 nucleotide sequence: TGCAGTGCTCGGGCAGGGGCCTACAATGAGCAGTTCTTC. Encoded protein: CSARAGAYNEQFF.

V gene TRBV15 combines with J gene TRBJ1-1; D not resolved. CDR3 length: 18 residues. V lost 0 bases, J lost 6 bases, and 23 bases lay in between. Germline loops: CDR1 LNHNV, CDR2 YYDKDF (reference sequence). The CDR3 sequence is CATSRDTPLSFWPAEAFF. Written as DNA, the CDR3 is TGTGCCACCAGCAGAGACACCCCTCTCTCGTTTTGGCCTGCTGAAGCTTTCTTT.

This clonotype has at least ten counts. The chain couples TRBV6-1 to TRBJ1-6; possibly TRBD1 for D (6 bases). Germline V CDR1 and CDR2: MNHNS, SASEGT. Trimming shortened V by 7 bases and J by 8 bases, and 15 bases separated the two germline ends. This CDR3 has 14 amino acids. The CDR3 sequence is CASNEQGLYSPLHF. The DNA of the CDR3 is TGTGCCAGCAACGAACAGGGACTGTATTCACCCCTCCACTTT.

A remark on this clonotype: One end of the junction is discordant with germline, which a read error may explain. V usage is TRBV7-9 and J usage is TRBJ1-1; no reliable D call. This CDR3 is 15 amino acids long. The germline CDR1 and CDR2 sequences are SEHNR and FQNEAQ (reference sequence). The CDR3 spells CASSPAWQVPYEAFF. In DNA, the CDR3 is TGTGCTAGCAGCCCCGCTTGGCAGGTACCTTATGAAGCTTTCTTT.

V gene TRBV6-2 or TRBV6-3 combines with J gene TRBJ2-5; D may be TRBD1 or TRBD2 (5 bases each). V lost 4 bases and J 5 bases, leaving 11 bases between the germline ends. Germline V CDR1 and CDR2: MNHEY, SVGEGT. The CDR3 totals 13 residues. CDR3 protein: CASSSRDRETQYF. The CDR3 DNA reads TGTGCCAGCAGTTCCCGGGACCGGGAGACCCAGTACTTC.

This CDR3 reads CASLQGMGYEQYF. The CDR3 DNA reads TGTGCCAGCCTCCAGGGTATGGGCTACGAGCAGTACTTC. This chain uses TRBV12-3 or TRBV12-4 with TRBJ2-7, with TRBD1 as a possible D gene (5 bases). Between the trimmed V and J ends, which lost 8 bases and 3 bases, there was a span of 14 bases. CDR3 length equals 13 residues.

This chain connects TRBV30 to TRBJ2-7; D unclear. Germline loops: CDR1 GTSNPN, CDR2 SVGIG (reference sequence). This CDR3 has 12 residues. V lost 4 bases and J 0 bases, leaving 7 bases between the germline ends. CDR3 sequence: CAWMGNSYEQYF. Written as DNA, the CDR3 is TGTGCCTGGATGGGCAACTCCTACGAGCAGTACTTC.

This clonotype has a count of ten or more. The chain uses TRBV6-1 and TRBJ2-7; D possibly corresponds to TRBD1 (6 bases). V was clipped by 6 bases and J by 5 bases, with 20 bases between them. Germline-derived CDR1 and CDR2 are MNHNS and SASEGT. This CDR3 spans 15 amino acids. The CDR3 sequence: CASSTLGPWDNEQYF. DNA of the CDR3: TGTGCCAGCAGCACACTAGGGCCGTGGGACAACGAGCAGTACTTC.

This clonotype was picked up many times. The V gene is TRBV7-9, the J gene TRBJ2-7; D is unresolved. Germline loops: CDR1 SEHNR, CDR2 FQNEAQ (reference sequence). V lost 3 bases, J lost 7 bases, and 10 bases lay in between. This CDR3 is 12 amino acids long. DNA of the CDR3: TGTGCCAGCAGCTTGGGGTTTAATGAGCAGTACTTC. Amino acid sequence: CASSLGFNEQYF.

The chain employs TRBV28 and TRBJ1-2, with D possibly being TRBD1 (5 bases). The CDR3 sequence is 15 residues long. Germline V gene data show CDR1 as MDHEN and CDR2 as SYDVKM. V lost 1 base and J 4 bases, leaving 13 bases between the germline ends. CDR3 in DNA: TGTGCCAGCAGTTTATCCCAAAGACAGCCCTATGGCTACACCTTC. Translated: CASSLSQRQPYGYTF.

This clonotype was counted many times. The chain couples TRBV5-1 to TRBJ1-1; TRBD1 matches at 7 bases. The CDR3 is 14 residues long. V lost 4 bases and J lost 5; bases outside the gene matches: 8. Germline V gene data show CDR1 as SGHRS and CDR2 as YFSETQ. The CDR3 sequence: CASSGGTVETEAFF. CDR3 nucleotides: TGCGCCAGCAGCGGAGGGACAGTAGAGACTGAAGCTTTCTTT.

This clonotype has at least ten counts. The genes are TRBV15 and TRBJ2-2; 7 bases fit TRBD1. The CDR3 runs 15 residues. The V gene end was trimmed by 3 bases and the J gene end by 2 bases; junction bases not matched to a gene: 3. Germline V gene sequence: CDR1 LNHNV, CDR2 YYDKDF (reference sequence). DNA of the CDR3: TGTGCCACCAGCAGGACAGGGTCCAACACCGGGGAGCTGTTTTTT. It codes for CATSRTGSNTGELFF.

With respect to this clonotype: It may be a read error: a sequence one base away is much more abundant. This chain connects TRBV12-3 or TRBV12-4 to TRBJ2-7; TRBD2 matches at 7 bases. The CDR3 has 13 amino acids. This CDR3 is CSSSPNSGYEQYF. For the CDR3, the DNA is TGTTCCAGCAGTCCCAATAGCGGGTACGAGCAGTACTTC.

This chain joins TRBV6-1 and TRBJ2-5, with D perhaps matching TRBD2 (6 bases). Germline CDR1 MNHNS, CDR2 SASEGT. Trimming took off 6 bases at V and 2 bases at J, with 16 bases between the two ends. The CDR3 spans 15 residues. CDR3 amino acids: CASSPRRGVQETQYF. In nucleotides, the CDR3 is TGTGCCAGCAGCCCCAGGAGGGGAGTACAAGAGACCCAGTACTTC.

The chain is built from TRBV6-1 and TRBJ1-5, with 12 nucleotides matching TRBD1. V lost 6 bases, J lost 5 bases, and 14 bases stayed unmatched. CDR3 length equals 18 residues. CDR1 MNHNS and CDR2 SASEGT come from the germline V gene. The CDR3: CASRLTGTGGLLDQPQHF. In DNA, the CDR3 is TGTGCCAGCAGACTCACCGGGACAGGGGGCCTTCTCGATCAGCCCCAGCATTTT.

The chain uses TRBV19 and TRBJ1-2; D ambiguous. This CDR3 comprises 14 residues. The V and J ends lost 3 bases and 7 bases respectively, with 15 bases between them. Germline CDR1 is LNHDA and CDR2 is SQIVND (reference sequence). CDR3 DNA sequence: TGTGCCAGTAGTATGGACGGCGTACCTCTTGGCTACACCTTC. It is translated as CASSMDGVPLGYTF. The full variable domain, rest sourced from reference TRBV19 and TRBJ1-2, is DGGITQSPKYLFRKEGQNVTLSCEQNLNHDAMYWYRQDPGQGLRLIYYSQIVNDFQKGDIAEGYSVSREKKESFPLTVTSAQKNPTAFYLCASSMDGVPLGYTFGSGTRLTVV.

This clonotype was counted only a few times. The CDR3 region has the DNA TGTGCCAGCAGCCTGACCCCGGGACAGGGGGCCTACGAGCAGTACTTC. This sequence encodes CASSLTPGQGAYEQYF. The V gene is TRBV7-6, the J gene TRBJ2-7; 11 positions match TRBD1. Germline CDR1 is SGHVS and CDR2 is FNYEAQ. This CDR3 is built from 16 residues. With 5 bases clipped from V and 2 bases from J, the junction kept 8 bases outside the gene matches.

A few counts support this clonotype. The J gene is TRBJ1-6, the V gene TRBV19, with a weak D call TRBD1 (6 bases). V dropped 4 bases and J dropped 4 bases, with 11 bases sitting between them. CDR1 and CDR2 from the germline V gene are LNHDA and SQIVND (reference sequence). The CDR3 length is 15 residues. CDR3 region: CASSTRDTYNSPLHF. The DNA of the CDR3 is TGTGCCAGTAGTACACGGGACACTTATAATTCACCCCTCCACTTT.

The V gene is TRBV4-2, the J gene TRBJ1-2; 9 nucleotides align to TRBD1. The CDR3 runs 14 residues. Germline lookup yields CDR1 LGHNA and CDR2 YNFKEQ. Trimming took 4 bases from V and 5 from J; bases not matched to a gene: 5. The CDR3 here is CASSRGDREYGYTF. Here the CDR3 DNA reads TGTGCCAGCAGCCGCGGGGACAGGGAATATGGCTACACCTTC.

The sample holds many counts of this clonotype. The genes are TRBV9 and TRBJ1-4; tentative D call: TRBD1 (6 bases). CDR3 length: 15 amino acids. Germline CDR1 SGDLS, CDR2 YYNGEE. Trimming pared 3 bases from V and 8 bases from J, leaving 17 bases between. CDR3 region: CASSGHDRMGEKLFF. CDR3 coding DNA: TGTGCCAGCAGCGGACACGACAGGATGGGCGAAAAACTGTTTTTT.